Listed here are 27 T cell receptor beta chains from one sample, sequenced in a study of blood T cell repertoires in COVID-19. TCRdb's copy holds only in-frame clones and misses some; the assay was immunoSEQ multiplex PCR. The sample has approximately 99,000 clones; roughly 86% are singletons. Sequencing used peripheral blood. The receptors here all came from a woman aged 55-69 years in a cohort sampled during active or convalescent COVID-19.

CDR3 in amino acids: CASSYPGLQETQYF. The CDR3 DNA sequence: TGTGCCAGCAGCTACCCGGGACTACAAGAGACCCAGTACTTC. The gene calls are TRBV7-2 and TRBJ2-5; 7 bases fit TRBD2. CDR1 is SGHTA and CDR2 is FQGNSA in the germline V gene. The CDR3 consists of 14 residues. With V trimmed by 4 bases and J by 2 bases, 4 bases remained unmatched.

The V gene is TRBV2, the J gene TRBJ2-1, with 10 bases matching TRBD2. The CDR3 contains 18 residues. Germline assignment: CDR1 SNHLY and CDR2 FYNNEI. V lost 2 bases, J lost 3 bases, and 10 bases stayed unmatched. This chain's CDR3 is CASSELGGTSAIYNEQFF. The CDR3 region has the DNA TGTGCCAGCAGTGAATTGGGAGGGACTAGCGCTATCTACAATGAGCAGTTCTTC.

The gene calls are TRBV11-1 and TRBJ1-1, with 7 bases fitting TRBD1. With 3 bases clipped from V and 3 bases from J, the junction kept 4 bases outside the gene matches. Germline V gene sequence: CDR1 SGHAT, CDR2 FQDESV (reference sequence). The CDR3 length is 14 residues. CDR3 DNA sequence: TGTGCCAGCAGCTTGAGCAGGGGGGACACTGAAGCTTTCTTT. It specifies CASSLSRGDTEAFF.

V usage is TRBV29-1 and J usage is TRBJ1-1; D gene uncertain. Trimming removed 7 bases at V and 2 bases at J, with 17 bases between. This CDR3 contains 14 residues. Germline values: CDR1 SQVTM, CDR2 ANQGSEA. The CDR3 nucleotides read TGCAGCGGGTCGAGGGTGGGAGAAAACACTGAAGCTTTCTTT. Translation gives CSGSRVGENTEAFF.

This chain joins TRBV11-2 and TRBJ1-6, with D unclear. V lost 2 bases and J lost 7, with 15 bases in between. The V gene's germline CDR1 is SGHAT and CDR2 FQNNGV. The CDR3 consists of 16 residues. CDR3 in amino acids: CASSLLPRAGNSPLHF. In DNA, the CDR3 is TGTGCCAGCAGCTTATTGCCGAGGGCGGGAAATTCACCCCTCCACTTT.

The CDR3 region has the DNA TGTGCCAGCAGTCCTCGACAGGGGGGAATCACTGAAGCTTTCTTT. It specifies CASSPRQGGITEAFF. The chain is built from TRBV6-1 and TRBJ1-1; 9 bases line up with TRBD1. J gave up 4 bases and V 5 bases, and 8 bases lay outside the gene matches. CDR1 is MNHNS, CDR2 SASEGT, per germline. The CDR3 is 15 residues long.

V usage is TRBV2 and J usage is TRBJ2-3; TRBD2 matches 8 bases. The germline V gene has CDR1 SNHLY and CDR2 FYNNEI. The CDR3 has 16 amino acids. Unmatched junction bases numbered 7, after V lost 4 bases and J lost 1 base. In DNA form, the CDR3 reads TGTGCCAGCAGTGCTGGACTAGCTGGGGGCACAGATACGCAGTATTTT. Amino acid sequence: CASSAGLAGGTDTQYF.

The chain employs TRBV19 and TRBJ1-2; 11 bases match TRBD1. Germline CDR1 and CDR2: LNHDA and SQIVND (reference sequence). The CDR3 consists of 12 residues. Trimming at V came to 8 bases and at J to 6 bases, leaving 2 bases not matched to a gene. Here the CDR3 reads CASGTGGHGYTF. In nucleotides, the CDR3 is TGTGCCAGTGGGACAGGGGGACATGGCTACACCTTC.

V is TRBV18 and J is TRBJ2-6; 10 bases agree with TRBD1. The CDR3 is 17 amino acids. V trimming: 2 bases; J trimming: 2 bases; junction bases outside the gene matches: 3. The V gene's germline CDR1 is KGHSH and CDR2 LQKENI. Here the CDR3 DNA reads TGTGCCAGCTCACCAGTGGGACAGGGGACTGGGGCCAACGTCCTGACTTTC. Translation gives CASSPVGQGTGANVLTF.

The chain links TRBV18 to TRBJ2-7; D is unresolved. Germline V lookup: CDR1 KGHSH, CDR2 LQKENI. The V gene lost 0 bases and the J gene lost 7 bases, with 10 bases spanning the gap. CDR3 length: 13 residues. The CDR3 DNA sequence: TGTGCCAGCTCACCACCCGTGGTAACTGAGCAGTACTTC. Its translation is CASSPPVVTEQYF.

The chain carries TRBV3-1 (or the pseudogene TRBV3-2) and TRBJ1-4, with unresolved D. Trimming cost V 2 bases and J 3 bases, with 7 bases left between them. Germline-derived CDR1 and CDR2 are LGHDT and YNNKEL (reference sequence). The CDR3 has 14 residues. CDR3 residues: CASSQPGSNEKLFF. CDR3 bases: TGTGCCAGCAGCCAACCAGGATCTAATGAAAAACTGTTTTTT.

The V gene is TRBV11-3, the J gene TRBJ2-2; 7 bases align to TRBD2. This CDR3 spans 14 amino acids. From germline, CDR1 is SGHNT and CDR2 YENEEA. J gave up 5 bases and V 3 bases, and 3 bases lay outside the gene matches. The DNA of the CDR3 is TGTGCCAGCAGCTTTGGCGGGGGAACCGGGGAGCTGTTTTTT. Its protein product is CASSFGGGTGELFF.

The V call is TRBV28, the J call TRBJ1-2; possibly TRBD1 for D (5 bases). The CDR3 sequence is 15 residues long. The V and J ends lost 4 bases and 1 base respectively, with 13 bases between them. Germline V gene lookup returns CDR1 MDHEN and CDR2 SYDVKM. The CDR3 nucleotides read TGTGCCAGCAGTTCCCCAGGACAAAATAACTATGGCTACACCTTC. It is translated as CASSSPGQNNYGYTF.

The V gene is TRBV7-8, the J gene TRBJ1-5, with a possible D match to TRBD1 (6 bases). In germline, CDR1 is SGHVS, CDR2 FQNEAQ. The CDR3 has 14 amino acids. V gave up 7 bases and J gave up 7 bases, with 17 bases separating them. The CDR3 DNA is TGTGCCAGCAACCCCGGGAGGGGGGTCCAGCCCCAGCATTTT. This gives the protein CASNPGRGVQPQHF.

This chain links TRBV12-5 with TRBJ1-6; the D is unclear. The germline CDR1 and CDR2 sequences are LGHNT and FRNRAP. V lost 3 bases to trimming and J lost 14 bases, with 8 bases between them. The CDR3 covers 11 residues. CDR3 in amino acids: CASGFEGSLHF. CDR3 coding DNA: TGTGCTAGTGGTTTCGAGGGATCCCTCCACTTT.

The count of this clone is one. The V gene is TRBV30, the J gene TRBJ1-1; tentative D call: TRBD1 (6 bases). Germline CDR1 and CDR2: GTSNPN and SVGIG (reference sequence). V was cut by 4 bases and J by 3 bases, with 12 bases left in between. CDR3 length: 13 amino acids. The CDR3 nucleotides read TGTGCCTGGATTCGGGACACGCACACTGAAGCTTTCTTT. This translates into CAWIRDTHTEAFF.

The CDR3 spells CASSLAAGRSTLGNTIYF. The CDR3 DNA is TGTGCCAGCAGCTTAGCCGCGGGAAGGTCCACTCTTGGAAACACCATATATTTT. The V call is TRBV7-9, the J call TRBJ1-3; the D is unclear. V was pared by 0 bases and J by 3 bases, with 18 bases between. The germline gives CDR1 SEHNR, CDR2 FQNEAQ (reference sequence). The CDR3 is 18 residues long.

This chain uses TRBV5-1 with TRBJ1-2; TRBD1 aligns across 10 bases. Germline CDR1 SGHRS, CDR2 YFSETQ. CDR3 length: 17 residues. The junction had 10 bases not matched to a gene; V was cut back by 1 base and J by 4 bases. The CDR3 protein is CASSLTPGQGGIYGYTF. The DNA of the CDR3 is TGCGCCAGCAGCTTGACGCCAGGACAGGGGGGGATCTATGGCTACACCTTC.

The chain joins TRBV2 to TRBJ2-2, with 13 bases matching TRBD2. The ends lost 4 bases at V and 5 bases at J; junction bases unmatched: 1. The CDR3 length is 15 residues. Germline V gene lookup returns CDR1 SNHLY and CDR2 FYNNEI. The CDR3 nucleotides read TGTGCCAGCAGTGGACTAGCGGGGGGAACCGGGGAGCTGTTTTTT. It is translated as CASSGLAGGTGELFF.

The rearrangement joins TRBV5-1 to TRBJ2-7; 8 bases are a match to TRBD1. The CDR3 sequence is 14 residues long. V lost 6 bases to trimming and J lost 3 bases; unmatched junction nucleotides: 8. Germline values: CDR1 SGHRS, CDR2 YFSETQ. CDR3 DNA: TGCGCCAGCAAAATTCAGGGGGCTGGCTACGAGCAGTACTTC. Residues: CASKIQGAGYEQYF.

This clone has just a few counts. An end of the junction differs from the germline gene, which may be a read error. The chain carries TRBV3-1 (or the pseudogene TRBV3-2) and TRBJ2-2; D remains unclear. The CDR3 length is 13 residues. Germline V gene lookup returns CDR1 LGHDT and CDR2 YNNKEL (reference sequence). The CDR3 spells CASSSRNIGELFF. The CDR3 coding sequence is TGTGCCAGCAGCTCCAGGAACATCGGGGAGCTGTTTTTT.

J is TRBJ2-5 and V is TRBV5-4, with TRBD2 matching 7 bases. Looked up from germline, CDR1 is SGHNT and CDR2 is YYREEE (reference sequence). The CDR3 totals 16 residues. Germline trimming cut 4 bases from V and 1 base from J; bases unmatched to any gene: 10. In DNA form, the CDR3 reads TGTGCCAGCAGCCGCCATCCGCGGGGGAGCCAAGAGACCCAGTACTTC. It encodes CASSRHPRGSQETQYF.

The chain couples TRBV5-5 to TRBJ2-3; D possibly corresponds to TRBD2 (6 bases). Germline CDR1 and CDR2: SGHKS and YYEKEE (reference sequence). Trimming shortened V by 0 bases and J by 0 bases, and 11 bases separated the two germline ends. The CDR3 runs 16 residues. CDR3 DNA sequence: TGTGCCAGCAGCTTGGAGGGCGGGACTAGCACAGATACGCAGTATTTT. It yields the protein CASSLEGGTSTDTQYF.

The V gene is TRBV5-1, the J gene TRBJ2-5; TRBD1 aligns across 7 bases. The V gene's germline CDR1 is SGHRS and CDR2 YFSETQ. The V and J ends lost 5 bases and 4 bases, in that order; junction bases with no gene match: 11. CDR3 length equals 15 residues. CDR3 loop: CASSLTGATGETQYF. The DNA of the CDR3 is TGCGCCAGCAGTCTAACAGGGGCAACAGGAGAGACCCAGTACTTC.

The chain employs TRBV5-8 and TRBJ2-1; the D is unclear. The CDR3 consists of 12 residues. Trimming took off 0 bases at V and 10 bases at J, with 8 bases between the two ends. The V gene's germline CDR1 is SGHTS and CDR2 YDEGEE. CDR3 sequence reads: CASSLVSVEQFF. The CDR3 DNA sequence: TGTGCCAGCAGCTTGGTTTCGGTCGAGCAGTTCTTC.

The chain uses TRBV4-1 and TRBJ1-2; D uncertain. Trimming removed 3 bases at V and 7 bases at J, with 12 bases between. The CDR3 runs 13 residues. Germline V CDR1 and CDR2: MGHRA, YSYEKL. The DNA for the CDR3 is TGCGCCAGCAGCCATCCCGGACGGGGTGGCTACACCTTC. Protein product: CASSHPGRGGYTF.

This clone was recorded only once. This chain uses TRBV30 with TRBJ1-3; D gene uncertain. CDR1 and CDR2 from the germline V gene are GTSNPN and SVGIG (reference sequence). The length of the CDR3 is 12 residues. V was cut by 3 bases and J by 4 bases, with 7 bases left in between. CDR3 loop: CAWRGSGNTIYF. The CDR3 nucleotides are TGTGCCTGGAGGGGCTCCGGAAACACCATATATTTT.